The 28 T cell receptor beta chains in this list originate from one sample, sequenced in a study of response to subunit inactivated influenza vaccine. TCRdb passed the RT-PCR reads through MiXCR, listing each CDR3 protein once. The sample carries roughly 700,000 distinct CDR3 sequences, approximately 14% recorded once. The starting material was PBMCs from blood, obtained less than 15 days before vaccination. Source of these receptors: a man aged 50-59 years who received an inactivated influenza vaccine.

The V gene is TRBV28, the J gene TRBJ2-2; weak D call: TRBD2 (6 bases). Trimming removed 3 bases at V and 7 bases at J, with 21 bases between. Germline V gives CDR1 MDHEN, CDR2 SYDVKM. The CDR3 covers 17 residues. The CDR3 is CASSFVNPGQEGGELFF. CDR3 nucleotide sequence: TGTGCCAGCAGTTTCGTAAATCCGGGCCAGGAGGGCGGGGAGCTGTTTTTT.

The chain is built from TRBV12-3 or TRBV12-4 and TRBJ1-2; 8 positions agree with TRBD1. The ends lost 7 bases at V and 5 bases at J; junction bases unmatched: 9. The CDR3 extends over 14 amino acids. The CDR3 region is CASKPGGAGYGYTF. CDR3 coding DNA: TGTGCCAGCAAACCAGGGGGCGCGGGATATGGCTACACCTTC.

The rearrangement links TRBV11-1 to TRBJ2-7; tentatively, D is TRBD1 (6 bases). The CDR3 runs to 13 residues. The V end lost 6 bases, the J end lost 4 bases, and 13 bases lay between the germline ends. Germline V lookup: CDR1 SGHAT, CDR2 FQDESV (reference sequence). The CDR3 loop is CASSQDRNYEQYF. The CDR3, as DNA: TGTGCCAGCAGTCAAGACAGGAATTACGAGCAGTACTTC.

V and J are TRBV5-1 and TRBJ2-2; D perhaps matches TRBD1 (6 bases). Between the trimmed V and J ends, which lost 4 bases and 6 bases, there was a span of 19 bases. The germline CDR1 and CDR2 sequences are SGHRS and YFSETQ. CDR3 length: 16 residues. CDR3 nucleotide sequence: TGCGCCAGCAGCGTAACAGGGAGACAAAATTCCGGGGAGCTGTTTTTT. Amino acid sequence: CASSVTGRQNSGELFF.

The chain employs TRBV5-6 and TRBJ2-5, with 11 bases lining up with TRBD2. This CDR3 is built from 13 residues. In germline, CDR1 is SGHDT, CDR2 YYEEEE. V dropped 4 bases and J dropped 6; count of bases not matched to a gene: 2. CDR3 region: CASSGTSGKTQYF. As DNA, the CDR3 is TGTGCCAGCAGCGGGACTAGCGGAAAGACCCAGTACTTC. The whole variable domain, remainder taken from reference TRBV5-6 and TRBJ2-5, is DAGVTQSPTHLIKTRGQQVTLRCSPKSGHDTVSWYQQALGQGPQFIFQYYEEEERQRGNFPDRFSGHQFPNYSSELNVNALLLGDSALYLCASSGTSGKTQYFGPGTRLLVL.

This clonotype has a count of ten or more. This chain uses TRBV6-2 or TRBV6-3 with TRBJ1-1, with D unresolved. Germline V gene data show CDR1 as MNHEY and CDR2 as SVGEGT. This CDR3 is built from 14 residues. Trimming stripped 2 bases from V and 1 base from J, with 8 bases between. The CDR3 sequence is CASSYGGRNTEAFF. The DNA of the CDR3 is TGTGCCAGCAGTTACGGCGGCAGGAACACTGAAGCTTTCTTT.

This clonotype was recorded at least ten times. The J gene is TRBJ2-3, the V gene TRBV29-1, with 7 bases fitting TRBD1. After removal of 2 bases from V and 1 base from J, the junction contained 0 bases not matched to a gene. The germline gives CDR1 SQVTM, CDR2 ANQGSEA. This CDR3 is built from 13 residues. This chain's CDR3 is CSVETGGTDTQYF. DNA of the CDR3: TGCAGCGTTGAAACAGGGGGCACAGATACGCAGTATTTT.

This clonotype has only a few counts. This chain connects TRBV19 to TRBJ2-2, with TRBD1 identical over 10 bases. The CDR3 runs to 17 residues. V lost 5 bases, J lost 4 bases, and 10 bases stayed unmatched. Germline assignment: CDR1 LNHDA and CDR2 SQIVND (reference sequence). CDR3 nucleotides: TGTGCCAGTAGTGCCAACCCGGGACAGGGGATCACCGGGGAGCTGTTTTTT. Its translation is CASSANPGQGITGELFF. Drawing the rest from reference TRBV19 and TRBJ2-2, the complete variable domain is DGGITQSPKYLFRKEGQNVTLSCEQNLNHDAMYWYRQDPGQGLRLIYYSQIVNDFQKGDIAEGYSVSREKKESFPLTVTSAQKNPTAFYLCASSANPGQGITGELFFGEGSRLTVL.

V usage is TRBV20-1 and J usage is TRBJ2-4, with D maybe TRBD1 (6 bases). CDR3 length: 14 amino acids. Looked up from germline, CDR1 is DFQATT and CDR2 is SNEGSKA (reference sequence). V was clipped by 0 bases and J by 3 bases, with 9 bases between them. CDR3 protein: CSARDPRGKNIQYF. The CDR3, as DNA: TGCAGTGCTAGAGATCCCAGGGGCAAAAACATTCAGTACTTC.

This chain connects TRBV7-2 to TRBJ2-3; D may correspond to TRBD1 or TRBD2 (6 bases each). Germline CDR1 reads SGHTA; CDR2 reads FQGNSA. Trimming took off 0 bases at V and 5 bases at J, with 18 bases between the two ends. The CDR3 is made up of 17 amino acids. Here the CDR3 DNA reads TGTGCCAGCAGCTTAGCAGGGGGGCGCTCAGAGGGAGATACGCAGTATTTT. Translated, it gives CASSLAGGRSEGDTQYF.

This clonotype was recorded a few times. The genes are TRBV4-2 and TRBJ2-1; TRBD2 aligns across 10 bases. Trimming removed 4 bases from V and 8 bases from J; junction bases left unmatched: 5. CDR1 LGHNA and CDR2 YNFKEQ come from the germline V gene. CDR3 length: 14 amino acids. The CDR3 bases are TGTGCCAGCAGCCCTAGCGGGAGTCACGATGAGCAGTTCTTC. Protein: CASSPSGSHDEQFF.

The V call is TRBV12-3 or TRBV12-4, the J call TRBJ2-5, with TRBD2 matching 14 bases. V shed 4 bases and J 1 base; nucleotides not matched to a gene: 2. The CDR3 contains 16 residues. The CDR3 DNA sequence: TGTGCCAGCAGTTGGACTAGCGGGGGGCCCCAAGAGACCCAGTACTTC. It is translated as CASSWTSGGPQETQYF.

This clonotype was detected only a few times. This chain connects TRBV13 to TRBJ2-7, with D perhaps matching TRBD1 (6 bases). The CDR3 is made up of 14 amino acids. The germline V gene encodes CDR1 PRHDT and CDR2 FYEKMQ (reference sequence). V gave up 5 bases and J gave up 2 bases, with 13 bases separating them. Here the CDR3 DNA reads TGTGCCAGCAGCCGCCGGGACAAAACCTACGAGCAGTACTTC. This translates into CASSRRDKTYEQYF.

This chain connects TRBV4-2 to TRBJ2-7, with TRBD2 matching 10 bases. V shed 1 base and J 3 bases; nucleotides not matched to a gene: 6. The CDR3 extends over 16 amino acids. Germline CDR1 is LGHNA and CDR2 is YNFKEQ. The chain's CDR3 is CASSQASLAGDYEQYF. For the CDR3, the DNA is TGTGCCAGCAGCCAAGCGAGCCTAGCGGGGGACTACGAGCAGTACTTC.

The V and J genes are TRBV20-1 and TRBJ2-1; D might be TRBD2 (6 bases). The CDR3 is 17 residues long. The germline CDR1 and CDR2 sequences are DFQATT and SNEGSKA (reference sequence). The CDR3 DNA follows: TGCAGCGGCCTGGTTTCTAGTCGGGAGAGCTCCTACAATGAGCAGTTCTTC. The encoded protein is CSGLVSSRESSYNEQFF.

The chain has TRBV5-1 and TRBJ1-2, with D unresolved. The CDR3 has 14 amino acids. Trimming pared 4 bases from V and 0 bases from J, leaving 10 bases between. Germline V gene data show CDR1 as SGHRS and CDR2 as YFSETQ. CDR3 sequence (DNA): TGCGCCAGCAGCCCGGAGGGAGCTAACTATGGCTACACCTTC. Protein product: CASSPEGANYGYTF.

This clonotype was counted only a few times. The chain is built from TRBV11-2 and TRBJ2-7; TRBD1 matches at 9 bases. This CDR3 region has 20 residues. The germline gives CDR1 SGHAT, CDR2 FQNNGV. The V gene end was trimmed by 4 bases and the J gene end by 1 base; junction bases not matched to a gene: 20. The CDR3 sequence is CASSSRRNRDRESRSYEQYF. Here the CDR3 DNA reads TGTGCCAGCAGCTCGAGACGCAACCGGGACAGGGAAAGCCGATCCTACGAGCAGTACTTC.

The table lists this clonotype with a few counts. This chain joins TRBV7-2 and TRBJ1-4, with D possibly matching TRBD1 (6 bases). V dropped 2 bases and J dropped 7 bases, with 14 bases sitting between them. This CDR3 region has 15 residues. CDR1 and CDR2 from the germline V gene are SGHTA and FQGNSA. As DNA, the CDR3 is TGTGCCAGCAGCTTAACAGGGACGGCGGGTGAAAAACTGTTTTTT. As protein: CASSLTGTAGEKLFF.

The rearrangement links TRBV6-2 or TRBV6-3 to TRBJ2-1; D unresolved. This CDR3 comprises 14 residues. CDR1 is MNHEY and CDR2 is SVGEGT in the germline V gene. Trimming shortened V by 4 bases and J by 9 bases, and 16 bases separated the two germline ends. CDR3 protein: CASSFRNSIVEQFF. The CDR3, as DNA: TGTGCCAGCAGTTTTAGGAATAGCATAGTTGAGCAGTTCTTC.

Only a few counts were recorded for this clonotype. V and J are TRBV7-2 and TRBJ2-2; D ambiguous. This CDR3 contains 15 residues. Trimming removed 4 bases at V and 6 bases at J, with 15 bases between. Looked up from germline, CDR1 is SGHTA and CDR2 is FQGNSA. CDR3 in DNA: TGTGCCAGCAGCTCCCGGGTCCCGAGATCCGGGGAGCTGTTTTTT. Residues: CASSSRVPRSGELFF.

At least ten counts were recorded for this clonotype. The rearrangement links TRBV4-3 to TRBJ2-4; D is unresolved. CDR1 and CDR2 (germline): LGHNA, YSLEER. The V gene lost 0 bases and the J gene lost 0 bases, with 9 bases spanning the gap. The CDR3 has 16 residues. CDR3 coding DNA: TGCGCCAGCAGCCAAGATTTGGGAATAGCCAAAAACATTCAGTACTTC. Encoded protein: CASSQDLGIAKNIQYF.

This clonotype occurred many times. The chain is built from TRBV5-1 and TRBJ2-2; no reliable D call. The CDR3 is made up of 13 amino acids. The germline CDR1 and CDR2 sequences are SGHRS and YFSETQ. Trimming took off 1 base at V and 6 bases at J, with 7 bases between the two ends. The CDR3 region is CASSLLGAGELFF. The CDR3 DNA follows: TGCGCCAGCAGCTTGTTGGGCGCCGGGGAGCTGTTTTTT.

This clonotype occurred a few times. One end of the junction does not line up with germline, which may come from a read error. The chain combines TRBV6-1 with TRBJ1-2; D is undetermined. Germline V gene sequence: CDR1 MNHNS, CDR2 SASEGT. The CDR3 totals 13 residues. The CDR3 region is CASSEGFQDGYTF. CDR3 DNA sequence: TGTGCCAGCAGCGAAGGGTTCCAAGATGGCTACACCTTC.

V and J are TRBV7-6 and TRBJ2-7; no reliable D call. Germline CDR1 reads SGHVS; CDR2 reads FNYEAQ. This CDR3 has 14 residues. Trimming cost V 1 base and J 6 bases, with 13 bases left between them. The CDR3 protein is CASSLEGPLFEQYF. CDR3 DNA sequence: TGTGCCAGCAGCTTAGAAGGGCCCCTCTTCGAGCAGTACTTC. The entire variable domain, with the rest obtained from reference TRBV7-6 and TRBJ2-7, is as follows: GAGVSQSPRYKVTKRGQDVALRCDPISGHVSLYWYRQALGQGPEFLTYFNYEAQQDKSGLPNDRFSAERPEGSISTLTIQRTEQRDSAMYRCASSLEGPLFEQYFGPGTRLTVT.

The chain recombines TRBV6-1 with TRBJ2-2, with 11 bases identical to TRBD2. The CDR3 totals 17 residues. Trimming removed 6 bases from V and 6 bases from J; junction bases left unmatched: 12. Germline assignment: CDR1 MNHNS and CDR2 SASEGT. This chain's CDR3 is CASSRERSGGAPGELFF. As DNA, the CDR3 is TGTGCCAGCAGCCGAGAGCGTAGCGGGGGGGCACCCGGGGAGCTGTTTTTT.

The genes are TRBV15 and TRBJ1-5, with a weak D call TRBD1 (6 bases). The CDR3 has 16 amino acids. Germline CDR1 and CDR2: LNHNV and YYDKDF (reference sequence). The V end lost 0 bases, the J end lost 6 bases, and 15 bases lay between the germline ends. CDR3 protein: CATSRDRAGVGQPQHF. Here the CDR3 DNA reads TGTGCCACCAGCAGAGATAGGGCAGGGGTCGGTCAGCCCCAGCATTTT.

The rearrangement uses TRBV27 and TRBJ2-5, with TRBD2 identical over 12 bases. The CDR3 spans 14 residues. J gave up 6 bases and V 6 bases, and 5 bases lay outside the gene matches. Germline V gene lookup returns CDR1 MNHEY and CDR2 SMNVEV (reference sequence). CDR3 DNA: TGTGCCAGCAGGACTGGACTAGCGGGGAAGACCCAGTACTTC. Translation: CASRTGLAGKTQYF.

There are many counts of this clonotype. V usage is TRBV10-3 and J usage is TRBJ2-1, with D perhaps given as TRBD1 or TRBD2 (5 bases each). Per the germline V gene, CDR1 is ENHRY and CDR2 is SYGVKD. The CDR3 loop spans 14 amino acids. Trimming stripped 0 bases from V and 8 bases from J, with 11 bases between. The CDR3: CAISESILGDEQFF. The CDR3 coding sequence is TGTGCCATCAGTGAGTCTATACTAGGGGATGAGCAGTTCTTC.